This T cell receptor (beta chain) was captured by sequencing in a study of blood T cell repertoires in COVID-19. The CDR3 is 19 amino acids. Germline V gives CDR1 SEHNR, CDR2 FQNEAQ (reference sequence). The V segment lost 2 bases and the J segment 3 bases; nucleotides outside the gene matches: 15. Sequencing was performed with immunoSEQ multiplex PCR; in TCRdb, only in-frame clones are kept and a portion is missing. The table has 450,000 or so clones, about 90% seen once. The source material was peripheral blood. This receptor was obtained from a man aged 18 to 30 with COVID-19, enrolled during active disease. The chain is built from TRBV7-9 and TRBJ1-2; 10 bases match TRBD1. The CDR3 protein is CASSLRIGDRGMVYYGYTF. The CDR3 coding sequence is TGTGCCAGCAGCTTACGGATCGGGGACAGGGGAATGGTCTACTATGGCTACACCTTC.